The 17 T cell receptor beta chains reported below all come from one sample, sequenced in a study of control samples from healthy donors and cancer patients (dated by TCRdb to the early 2020s). The library was generated by the immunoSEQ multiplex PCR assay. TCRdb limited this immuneACCESS table to in-frame rearrangements with V and J called. A share of clones is missing; checked studies link under half to unresolved V genes, and the rest is unexplained. This sample gives some 15,000 clones in total; 85% to 95% of them show up just once. 13% to 15% of the sample lies in the top ten. Sequenced input: PBMCs. The receptors were sampled from a man aged 80 or over with lung cancer.

This chain connects TRBV2 to TRBJ1-3; TRBD1 matches 7 bases. The CDR3 is 15 amino acids. V trimming: 4 bases; J trimming: 2 bases; junction bases outside the gene matches: 5. Germline assignment: CDR1 SNHLY and CDR2 FYNNEI. This CDR3 is CASSAQGGPGNTIYF. In DNA form, the CDR3 reads TGTGCCAGCAGTGCGCAGGGGGGCCCTGGAAACACCATATATTTT.

This clone has just one count. The J gene is TRBJ1-2, the V gene TRBV24-1; D is perhaps TRBD1 (5 bases). Germline V gene data show CDR1 as KGHDR and CDR2 as SFDVKD. V shed 6 bases and J shed 5 bases, with 12 bases lying between them. This CDR3 has 13 amino acids. The CDR3 sequence is CATSMGRTYGYTF. In DNA form, the CDR3 reads TGTGCCACCAGTATGGGGCGGACGTATGGCTACACCTTC.

V usage is TRBV29-1 and J usage is TRBJ2-1; the D gene is possibly TRBD1 (5 bases). The germline V gene encodes CDR1 SQVTM and CDR2 ANQGSEA. The CDR3 spans 12 residues. Between the trimmed V and J ends, which lost 5 bases and 8 bases, there was a span of 13 bases. CDR3 residues: CSVSEQGYEQFF. CDR3 sequence (DNA): TGCAGCGTTTCGGAGCAGGGCTATGAGCAGTTCTTC.

The rearrangement links TRBV5-5 to TRBJ2-1; 9 nucleotides agree with TRBD1. The V gene's germline CDR1 is SGHKS and CDR2 YYEKEE (reference sequence). Trimming cost V 6 bases and J 3 bases; bases outside gene matches: 1. CDR3 length equals 13 residues. CDR3 amino acids: CASTDRGYNEQFF. CDR3 sequence (DNA): TGTGCCAGCACGGACAGGGGCTACAATGAGCAGTTCTTC.

The chain is built from TRBV5-1 and TRBJ1-4; a weak D match, TRBD1 (6 bases). The CDR3 has 16 residues. Germline V gene lookup returns CDR1 SGHRS and CDR2 YFSETQ. Trimming left V 4 bases short and J 0 bases short, with 13 bases between. This chain's CDR3 is CASSPQGGSTNEKLFF. CDR3 in DNA: TGCGCCAGCAGCCCACAGGGCGGATCAACTAATGAAAAACTGTTTTTT.

This chain uses TRBV4-3 with TRBJ2-3; perhaps TRBD1 as D (5 bases). Germline values: CDR1 LGHNA, CDR2 YSLEER. Between the trimmed V and J ends, which lost 0 bases and 1 base, there was a span of 8 bases. This CDR3 spans 15 amino acids. CDR3 amino acids: CASSQDQGRTDTQYF. DNA of the CDR3: TGCGCCAGCAGCCAAGATCAGGGTCGCACAGATACGCAGTATTTT.

The chain has TRBV7-9 and TRBJ1-5, with 9 nucleotides matching TRBD1. The junction had 10 bases not matched to a gene; V was cut back by 5 bases and J by 5 bases. This CDR3 region has 16 residues. Looked up from germline, CDR1 is SEHNR and CDR2 is FQNEAQ (reference sequence). The DNA of the CDR3 is TGTGCCAGCAGCCTAACCGGGACAGGGCCCTATCAGCCCCAGCATTTT. Protein sequence: CASSLTGTGPYQPQHF.

The gene calls are TRBV7-6 and TRBJ2-2; D is possibly TRBD1 or TRBD2 (5 bases each). Germline V gene lookup returns CDR1 SGHVS and CDR2 FNYEAQ. The CDR3 contains 16 residues. Trimming removed 1 base from V and 5 bases from J, with 14 bases in between. The CDR3 bases are TGTGCCAGCAGCTTAGAAGGGACCTACCAAACCGGGGAGCTGTTTTTT. It codes for CASSLEGTYQTGELFF.

V is TRBV19 and J is TRBJ2-6; D gene uncertain. The CDR3 covers 13 residues. Germline V gene sequence: CDR1 LNHDA, CDR2 SQIVND (reference sequence). V shed 6 bases and J shed 0 bases, with 3 bases lying between them. The CDR3 DNA sequence: TGTGCCAGTAGGACCTCTGGGGCCAACGTCCTGACTTTC. Its protein is CASRTSGANVLTF.

This clone was seen a single time. This chain links TRBV5-4 with TRBJ1-2, with 10 positions matching TRBD1. Germline CDR1 reads SGHNT; CDR2 reads YYREEE (reference sequence). The CDR3 is 14 residues long. V lost 3 bases to trimming and J lost 6 bases; unmatched junction nucleotides: 5. This CDR3 reads CASSWRTGGNGYTF. The DNA for the CDR3 is TGTGCCAGCAGCTGGAGGACAGGGGGGAATGGCTACACCTTC.

J is TRBJ1-5 and V is TRBV6-1; 7 nucleotides line up with TRBD1. The CDR3 is 15 amino acids. CDR1 and CDR2 from the germline V gene are MNHNS and SASEGT. V trimming: 2 bases; J trimming: 3 bases; junction bases outside the gene matches: 4. The CDR3 protein is CASSERGPNNQPQHF. The DNA for the CDR3 is TGTGCCAGCAGTGAAAGGGGGCCGAACAATCAGCCCCAGCATTTT.

This chain joins TRBV5-1 and TRBJ1-1; no firm D call. The ends were cut back, 4 bases at V and 1 base at J, with 11 bases in the middle. The germline CDR1 and CDR2 sequences are SGHRS and YFSETQ. The CDR3 is made up of 14 amino acids. In DNA, the CDR3 is TGCGCCAGCAGCACCAATACTGGGAACACTGAAGCTTTCTTT. This translates into CASSTNTGNTEAFF.

The CDR3 DNA sequence: TGTGCCAGCAGCTCCCAAATACAGGGGGCTAAGGGTGGCTACACCTTC. Translated: CASSSQIQGAKGGYTF. The J gene is TRBJ1-2, the V gene TRBV13, with 9 bases lining up with TRBD1. The J segment lost 7 bases and the V segment lost 4 bases, leaving 13 bases of the junction unmatched. The CDR3 consists of 16 residues. Germline lookup yields CDR1 PRHDT and CDR2 FYEKMQ (reference sequence).

The V call is TRBV2, the J call TRBJ1-5, with D tentatively TRBD1 (5 bases). With 1 base removed from V and 0 bases from J, the gap between germline ends came to 7 bases. The CDR3 extends over 15 amino acids. Per the germline V gene, CDR1 is SNHLY and CDR2 is FYNNEI. The chain's CDR3 is CASSEGDGSNQPQHF. The CDR3 DNA follows: TGTGCCAGCAGTGAAGGGGACGGTAGCAATCAGCCCCAGCATTTT.

This clone showed up just once. V usage is TRBV5-1 and J usage is TRBJ2-1; 9 bases align to TRBD2. The V segment lost 5 bases and the J segment 8 bases; nucleotides outside the gene matches: 11. The CDR3 extends over 15 amino acids. Germline CDR1 is SGHRS and CDR2 is YFSETQ. CDR3 protein: CASRSELSGGYEQFF. The CDR3 bases are TGCGCCAGCAGGAGTGAGCTTAGCGGGGGTTATGAGCAGTTCTTC. Full variable domain (remainder filled in from reference TRBV5-1 and TRBJ2-1): KAGVTQTPRYLIKTRGQQVTLSCSPISGHRSVSWYQQTPGQGLQFLFEYFSETQRNKGNFPGRFSGRQFSNSRSEMNVSTLELGDSALYLCASRSELSGGYEQFFGPGTRLTVL.

The chain carries TRBV5-5 and TRBJ2-3; D not certain. CDR1 is SGHKS, CDR2 YYEKEE, per germline (reference sequence). With 0 bases removed from V and 0 bases from J, the gap between germline ends came to 2 bases. CDR3 length equals 13 residues. Here the CDR3 DNA reads TGTGCCAGCAGCTTGGGCAGCACAGATACGCAGTATTTT. It encodes CASSLGSTDTQYF.

The V gene is TRBV28, the J gene TRBJ1-2; 10 bases line up with TRBD1. V dropped 1 base and J dropped 4; count of bases not matched to a gene: 12. The CDR3 spans 18 residues. Germline loops: CDR1 MDHEN, CDR2 SYDVKM. The CDR3 reads CASSLLTGGPSGTYGYTF. CDR3 sequence (DNA): TGTGCCAGCAGTTTATTGACAGGGGGCCCCTCCGGGACCTATGGCTACACCTTC.